This entry concerns a single T cell receptor beta chain. Its antigen remains unknown. This sample is drawn from a study of cytomegalovirus exposure and HLA in healthy donors. The PCR contained 60 Vbeta and 13 Jbeta primers. Measured with immunoSEQ multiplex PCR; TCRdb has only the in-frame clones, and not every one. The sample consists of approximately 130,000 clones, about 83% of them appearing once. Despite likely unrecorded immune exposures, the donors were nominally healthy at the time of sampling. General study points: In a later analysis, DRB1 alleles had the most associated TCRs; HLA-C alleles the fewest. Among the CMV-associated chains, a few were confirmed in vitro as specific for CMV antigens. According to a later analysis, donors in an Asian-associated ancestry cluster reportedly had fewer N-insertions than the roughly 640-donor mean.

Sequences were obtained from PBMCs. The clonotype originates from a man aged 25 to 40 in good health and CMV-seronegative.

The CDR3 bases are TGTGCCAGCAGCTCTCAGGGAACGGGCAATCAGCCCCAGCATTTT. It codes for CASSSQGTGNQPQHF. The genes are TRBV2 and TRBJ1-5; tentative D call: TRBD1 (5 bases). There are 15 residues in the CDR3. Germline V lookup: CDR1 SNHLY, CDR2 FYNNEI. Trimming took off 6 bases at V and 2 bases at J, with 14 bases between the two ends.